Following are 23 T cell receptor beta chains from one sample sequenced in a study of T-cell reconstitution after alpha-beta-depleted transplantation in children. Using unique molecular identifiers, the investigators prepared the TCRbeta library. One entry per CDR3 protein results from TCRdb running MiXCR on the PCR reads. This sample has approximately 44,000 distinct CDR3 sequences, with roughly 5% found just once. Here the sequenced sample was PBMCs, mostly from graft donor cells, taken 60 days after TCRalphabeta/CD19-depleted stem cell transplant. These receptors originate from a female patient younger than 10 who had a stem cell transplant for aplastic anemia, so the T cells may come from the graft donor.

This clonotype showed up just a few times. The J gene is TRBJ2-2, the V gene TRBV2; tentative D call: TRBD2 (7 bases). Germline CDR1 reads SNHLY; CDR2 reads FYNNEI. The V gene lost 3 bases and the J gene lost 6 bases, with 11 bases spanning the gap. The CDR3 runs to 14 residues. DNA for the CDR3: TGTGCCAGCAGTGAGGGGGAGGGGGCCGGGGAGCTGTTTTTT. Its protein is CASSEGEGAGELFF. Supplemented by reference TRBV2 and TRBJ2-2, the full variable domain reads EPEVTQTPSHQVTQMGQEVILRCVPISNHLYFYWYRQILGQKVEFLVSFYNNEISEKSEIFDDQFSVERPDGSNFTLKIRSTKLEDSAMYFCASSEGEGAGELFFGEGSRLTVL.

This clonotype has ten or more counts. The rearrangement links TRBV29-1 to TRBJ2-7; a possible D gene is TRBD1 (5 bases). Trimming shortened V by 4 bases and J by 4 bases, and 8 bases separated the two germline ends. The CDR3 length is 11 residues. Germline V lookup: CDR1 SQVTM, CDR2 ANQGSEA. The CDR3 nucleotides read TGCAGCGTTGGGACAAAATACGAGCAGTACTTC. As protein: CSVGTKYEQYF.

This clonotype showed up just a few times. This chain connects TRBV7-9 to TRBJ1-1, with D possibly matching TRBD1 (6 bases). Deletions cut 3 bases from V and 12 bases from J, with 23 bases between. This CDR3 spans 15 amino acids. The germline CDR1 and CDR2 sequences are SEHNR and FQNEAQ (reference sequence). CDR3 sequence (DNA): TGTGCCAGCAGCTTTTCCGAGAGGACAGCTCAGTTAACTTTCTTT. This sequence encodes CASSFSERTAQLTFF.

V gene TRBV20-1 combines with J gene TRBJ1-6, with D perhaps TRBD1 (5 bases). V lost 6 bases and J 1 base, leaving 13 bases between the germline ends. This CDR3 is built from 15 residues. The germline gives CDR1 DFQATT, CDR2 SNEGSKA (reference sequence). CDR3 protein: CSATDSRSYNSPLHF. The CDR3 DNA is TGCAGTGCCACCGACAGTCGGTCCTATAATTCACCCCTCCACTTT.

The chain joins TRBV24-1 to TRBJ2-1, with 12 bases identical to TRBD2. Germline lookup yields CDR1 KGHDR and CDR2 SFDVKD. The CDR3 sequence is 20 residues long. With V trimmed by 1 base and J by 0 bases, 9 bases remained unmatched. This CDR3 is CATSDLGQTSGRSSYNEQFF. The CDR3 bases are TGTGCCACCAGTGATTTAGGCCAAACTAGCGGGAGGAGCTCCTACAATGAGCAGTTCTTC.

This clonotype has ten or more counts. The V call is TRBV28, the J call TRBJ2-1; 13 bases map to TRBD2. Germline values: CDR1 MDHEN, CDR2 SYDVKM. CDR3 size: 15 residues. With 3 bases clipped from V and 7 bases from J, the junction kept 3 bases outside the gene matches. CDR3: CASSFELAGGNEQFF. CDR3 DNA sequence: TGTGCCAGCAGTTTCGAACTAGCGGGAGGGAATGAGCAGTTCTTC.

Many counts were recorded for this clonotype. The V and J genes are TRBV12-3 or TRBV12-4 and TRBJ2-3, with D perhaps TRBD2 (6 bases). Trimming took 6 bases from V and 2 from J, leaving 15 bases between them. This CDR3 region has 15 residues. The CDR3 bases are TGTGCCAGCAGCCGGGGAGGATATCTCACAGATACGCAGTATTTT. This sequence encodes CASSRGGYLTDTQYF.

This clonotype has only one observation. A read error may explain this, as a much larger clone is one base away. The gene calls are TRBV25-1 and TRBJ2-5; D is possibly TRBD1 (6 bases). From germline, CDR1 is MGHDK and CDR2 SYGVNS. V lost 2 bases and J 3 bases, leaving 16 bases between the germline ends. CDR3 length equals 16 residues. The CDR3 is CASSEVGAFGEETQYF. CDR3 nucleotides: TGTGCCAGCAGTGAAGTGGGGGCATTCGGTGAAGAGACCCAGTACTTC.

The sample holds many counts of this clonotype. The chain carries TRBV7-2 and TRBJ2-2, with 12 bases matching TRBD2. CDR3 size: 18 residues. The germline V gene encodes CDR1 SGHTA and CDR2 FQGNSA. V gave up 1 base and J gave up 0 bases; unmatched junction bases: 3. The CDR3 sequence: CASSLEWTSGTNTGELFF. Written as DNA, the CDR3 is TGTGCCAGCAGCTTAGAGTGGACTAGCGGGACGAACACCGGGGAGCTGTTTTTT.

This clonotype was observed many times. The rearrangement uses TRBV9 and TRBJ2-7; 10 bases match TRBD2. This CDR3 is 16 amino acids long. Germline assignment: CDR1 SGDLS and CDR2 YYNGEE. The J segment lost 5 bases and the V segment lost 0 bases, leaving 8 bases of the junction unmatched. The CDR3 reads CASSVGDSGRSHEQYF. CDR3 nucleotide sequence: TGTGCCAGCAGCGTAGGTGATAGCGGGAGGTCCCACGAGCAGTACTTC.

This clonotype has a handful of counts. The chain couples TRBV2 to TRBJ1-1; D possibly corresponds to TRBD1 (6 bases). V lost 2 bases and J 0 bases, leaving 7 bases between the germline ends. CDR3 length: 14 amino acids. Germline CDR1 reads SNHLY; CDR2 reads FYNNEI. The CDR3 here is CASSENRVNTEAFF. The CDR3 DNA reads TGTGCCAGCAGTGAAAACAGGGTGAACACTGAAGCTTTCTTT.

The gene calls are TRBV7-2 and TRBJ2-7; D possibly uses TRBD1 or TRBD2 (5 bases each). Germline-derived CDR1 and CDR2 are SGHTA and FQGNSA. The CDR3 consists of 14 residues. Trimming stripped 4 bases from V and 2 bases from J, with 12 bases between. The CDR3 sequence is CASSSRDGPYEQYF. In DNA, the CDR3 is TGTGCCAGCAGCTCCCGGGACGGCCCCTACGAGCAGTACTTC.

This clonotype was detected ten times or more. This may arise from a read error, as a much more abundant clone is one base away. This chain joins TRBV29-1 and TRBJ1-2; maybe TRBD1 (6 bases). Germline V gene data show CDR1 as SQVTM and CDR2 as ANQGSEA. CDR3 size: 12 residues. CDR3 amino acids: CSVVGADYGYPF. CDR3 coding DNA: TGCAGCGTTGTGGGGGCGGACTATGGCTACCCCTTC.

This clonotype has at least ten counts. The chain employs TRBV30 and TRBJ2-7; no clear D. Germline CDR1 and CDR2: GTSNPN and SVGIG (reference sequence). The CDR3 loop spans 14 amino acids. Trimming shortened V by 0 bases and J by 0 bases, and 9 bases separated the two germline ends. In DNA, the CDR3 is TGTGCCTGGAGTGTGCAGCGATACTCCTACGAGCAGTACTTC. This translates into CAWSVQRYSYEQYF.

This clonotype came up many times. The chain is built from TRBV29-1 and TRBJ2-2; 10 bases align to TRBD2. This CDR3 has 14 residues. Germline lookup yields CDR1 SQVTM and CDR2 ANQGSEA. After removal of 4 bases from V and 8 bases from J, the junction contained 7 bases not matched to a gene. CDR3 nucleotides: TGCAGCGTTGTAGCGGGGGGCATAGCGGGGGAGCTGTTTTTT. Translated: CSVVAGGIAGELFF.

This clonotype was seen repeatedly, ten times or more. The junction departs from germline at one end; a sequencing error may be responsible. The J gene is TRBJ1-2, the V gene TRBV11-2; TRBD1 agrees at 9 bases. CDR1 and CDR2 (germline): SGHAT, FQNNGV. This CDR3 has 12 amino acids. DNA for the CDR3: TGTGCCAGCAGCTTAACCGGGACAGGGCAAGCCTTC. Protein product: CASSLTGTGQAF.

The table lists this clonotype with many counts. The chain recombines TRBV6-4 with TRBJ2-1, with 12 bases lining up with TRBD2. Germline values: CDR1 MRHNA, CDR2 SNTAGT. This CDR3 is 15 amino acids long. V trimming: 0 bases; J trimming: 8 bases; junction bases outside the gene matches: 2. The CDR3 DNA is TGTGCCAGCAGTGACTCGACTAGCGGGGGATATGAGCAGTTCTTC. Translating gives CASSDSTSGGYEQFF.

In its sample, this clonotype was seen many times. The chain is built from TRBV20-1 and TRBJ2-1; D gene uncertain. The CDR3 totals 14 residues. Trimming removed 5 bases from V and 4 bases from J, with 15 bases in between. The germline gives CDR1 DFQATT, CDR2 SNEGSKA (reference sequence). The chain's CDR3 is CSAPGWIVYNEQFF. The CDR3 DNA sequence: TGCAGTGCTCCCGGGTGGATCGTTTACAATGAGCAGTTCTTC.

This clonotype was counted between two and nine times. J is TRBJ2-7 and V is TRBV12-3 or TRBV12-4, with 13 bases fitting TRBD2. J lost 4 bases, V lost 4 bases, and 4 bases had no gene match. The CDR3 covers 15 residues. CDR3 DNA: TGTGCCAGCAGTTACCGGACTAGCGGGGGTTACGAGCAGTACTTC. Translating gives CASSYRTSGGYEQYF.

The table lists this clonotype with many counts. The V gene is TRBV20-1, the J gene TRBJ2-3, with 7 bases identical to TRBD2. The CDR3 spans 15 residues. The junction had 13 bases not matched to a gene; V was cut back by 6 bases and J by 4 bases. Germline loops: CDR1 DFQATT, CDR2 SNEGSKA (reference sequence). This chain's CDR3 is CSASDPSGGPDTQYF. CDR3 nucleotide sequence: TGCAGTGCGTCGGACCCTAGCGGTGGGCCAGATACGCAGTATTTT.

In its sample, this clonotype was seen many times. V gene TRBV18 combines with J gene TRBJ1-2, with TRBD1 as a possible D gene (5 bases). The CDR3 is 13 residues long. Germline V gives CDR1 KGHSH, CDR2 LQKENI. Trimming cost V 2 bases and J 3 bases, with 7 bases left between them. The CDR3 DNA reads TGTGCCAGCTCACCAGACAGCTACTATGGCTACACCTTC. This gives the protein CASSPDSYYGYTF.

This clonotype was counted at least ten times. The chain joins TRBV7-9 to TRBJ1-5; D is undetermined. Germline assignment: CDR1 SEHNR and CDR2 FQNEAQ (reference sequence). The CDR3 is made up of 16 amino acids. V dropped 5 bases and J dropped 2 bases, with 16 bases sitting between them. The CDR3 loop is CASSPNTGQGNQPQHF. In DNA form, the CDR3 reads TGTGCCAGCAGCCCAAATACTGGCCAGGGCAATCAGCCCCAGCATTTT.

In this sample, this clonotype is medium-sized. This chain connects TRBV24-1 to TRBJ2-7; 9 nucleotides line up with TRBD1. The CDR3 runs to 15 residues. J gave up 6 bases and V 5 bases, and 10 bases lay outside the gene matches. The germline CDR1 and CDR2 sequences are KGHDR and SFDVKD. The DNA of the CDR3 is TGTGCCACCAGTGGCTTTGGGACAGGGAAGGGCGAGCAGTACTTC. Translation gives CATSGFGTGKGEQYF.